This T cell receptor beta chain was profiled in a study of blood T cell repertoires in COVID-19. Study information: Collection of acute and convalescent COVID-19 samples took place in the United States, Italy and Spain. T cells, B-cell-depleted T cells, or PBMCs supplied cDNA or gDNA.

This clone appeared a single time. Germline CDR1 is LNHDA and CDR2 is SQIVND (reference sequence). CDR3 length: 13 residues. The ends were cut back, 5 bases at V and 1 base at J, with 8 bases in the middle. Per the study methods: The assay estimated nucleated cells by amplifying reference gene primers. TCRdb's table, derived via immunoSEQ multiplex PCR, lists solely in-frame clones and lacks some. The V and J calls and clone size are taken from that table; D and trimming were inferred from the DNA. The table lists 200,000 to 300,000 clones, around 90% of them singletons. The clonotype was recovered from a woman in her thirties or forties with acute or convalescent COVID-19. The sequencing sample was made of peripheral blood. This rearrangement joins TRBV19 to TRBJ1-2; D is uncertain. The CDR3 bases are TGTGCCAGTAGTCTCAGTCGTAACTATGGCTACACCTTC. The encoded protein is CASSLSRNYGYTF. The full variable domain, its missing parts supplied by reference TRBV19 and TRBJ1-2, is DGGITQSPKYLFRKEGQNVTLSCEQNLNHDAMYWYRQDPGQGLRLIYYSQIVNDFQKGDIAEGYSVSREKKESFPLTVTSAQKNPTAFYLCASSLSRNYGYTFGSGTRLTVV.